The 13 T cell receptor beta chains below all came from one sample that was sequenced in a study of T cells in Graves' hyperthyroidism and ophthalmopathy. Amplification yielded TCR beta CDR3 regions, with RNA transcripts as the source. An initial round of RT-PCR targeting the TCR CDR3 relied on the HTBI primer set. TCRdb passed the multiplex PCR reads through MiXCR, listing each CDR3 protein once. The sample comprises 380,000 or so distinct CDR3 sequences, approximately 19% of which are singletons, and about 4% rests with the top ten. The material sequenced was blood. The source is a woman between 18 and 29 years old with Graves' hyperthyroidism.

Points on this clonotype: A much larger clone differs by one base, so this may be a read error. The CDR3 DNA follows: TGCAGTGCTAGAGTCGGAGCAGGGGGCTACTGGAGGACTGAAGCTTTCTTT. This sequence encodes CSARVGAGGYWRTEAFF. The chain couples TRBV20-1 to TRBJ1-1; 8 bases are shared with TRBD1. CDR1 is DFQATT and CDR2 is SNEGSKA in the germline V gene (reference sequence). CDR3 size: 17 residues. J was trimmed by 5 bases and V by 1 base; bases with no gene match: 15.

This clonotype was found many times. A much larger clone sits a single nucleotide away, making a read error possible. The rearrangement uses TRBV6-5 and TRBJ1-1; D is ambiguous. There are 14 residues in the CDR3. V was cut by 5 bases and J by 1 base, with 11 bases left in between. The germline V gene has CDR1 MNHEY and CDR2 SVGAGI. Here the CDR3 reads CASSIHTRNTEAFF. The CDR3 nucleotides read TGTGCCAGCAGTATACACACTAGGAACACTGAAGCTTTCTTT.

The sample holds many counts of this clonotype. The chain has TRBV5-1 and TRBJ1-1, with D maybe TRBD1 (5 bases). V was shortened by 2 bases and J by 1 base, with 6 bases between the two germline ends. CDR1 is SGHRS and CDR2 is YFSETQ in the germline V gene. The CDR3 covers 13 residues. CDR3 nucleotides: TGCGCCAGCAGCTTCGGACAGAACACTGAAGCTTTCTTT. Translating it yields CASSFGQNTEAFF.

In this sample, this clonotype turned up many times. The chain couples TRBV6-5 to TRBJ2-5; D is tentatively TRBD1 or TRBD2 (7 bases each). V lost 6 bases to trimming and J lost 7 bases, with 15 bases between them. The CDR3 runs to 13 residues. Germline values: CDR1 MNHEY, CDR2 SVGAGI. DNA for the CDR3: TGTGCCAGCAGCTACGACAGGGAGGGGACCCAGTACTTC. It specifies CASSYDREGTQYF.

This clonotype has a count of ten or more. The chain recombines TRBV12-3 or TRBV12-4 with TRBJ1-2, with no clear D. CDR3 length equals 12 residues. V gave up 2 bases and J gave up 8 bases, with 9 bases separating them. The CDR3, as DNA: TGTGCCAGCAGTTTATGGGAGTGGGGCTACACCTTC. It yields the protein CASSLWEWGYTF.

The chain employs TRBV12-3 or TRBV12-4 and TRBJ2-5, with D perhaps matching TRBD1 (7 bases). Trimming took 7 bases from V and 1 from J, leaving 22 bases between them. CDR3 length: 17 amino acids. The CDR3 protein is CASMRQGGGITQETQYF. As DNA, the CDR3 is TGTGCCAGCATGAGACAGGGCGGCGGGATCACCCAAGAGACCCAGTACTTC.

The table lists this clonotype with many counts. V usage is TRBV24-1 and J usage is TRBJ1-2; 7 bases fit TRBD1. This CDR3 spans 14 amino acids. Trimming at V came to 7 bases and at J to 4 bases, leaving 8 bases not matched to a gene. Germline V gene sequence: CDR1 KGHDR, CDR2 SFDVKD. The DNA for the CDR3 is TGTGCCACCAGCCCCGGGACAGTTCTCTATGGCTACACCTTC. This codes for CATSPGTVLYGYTF.

A few counts support this clonotype. Compared with germline, one end of the junction differs, possibly owing to a read error. This chain connects TRBV27 to TRBJ2-2; possibly TRBD2 for D (5 bases). CDR1 and CDR2 (germline): MNHEY, SMNVEV (reference sequence). The CDR3 sequence is 12 residues long. CDR3 nucleotide sequence: TGTGCCAGCAGTTTAGTCTTCGGGGAGCTGTCTTTT. As protein: CASSLVFGELSF.

This clonotype was recorded many times. V and J are TRBV6-5 and TRBJ1-2; possible D gene TRBD1, 5 bases. Trimming pared 7 bases from V and 8 bases from J, leaving 20 bases between. This CDR3 region has 14 residues. Germline lookup yields CDR1 MNHEY and CDR2 SVGAGI. The CDR3 region is CASTSETALSGYTF. As DNA, the CDR3 is TGTGCCAGCACGTCCGAGACAGCGCTCTCGGGCTACACCTTC.

This chain joins TRBV5-1 and TRBJ1-6, with D perhaps TRBD1 (5 bases). The CDR3 is 15 amino acids. The V end was cut by 4 bases, the J end by 10 bases, with 18 bases between. The germline gives CDR1 SGHRS, CDR2 YFSETQ. The CDR3 is CASSPRAGSDSPLHF. The CDR3 DNA sequence: TGCGCCAGCAGCCCGAGGGCAGGGAGCGACTCACCCCTCCACTTT. Combining the CDR3 with reference TRBV5-1 and TRBJ1-6 gives the whole variable domain KAGVTQTPRYLIKTRGQQVTLSCSPISGHRSVSWYQQTPGQGLQFLFEYFSETQRNKGNFPGRFSGRQFSNSRSEMNVSTLELGDSALYLCASSPRAGSDSPLHFGNGTRLTVT.

This clonotype was recorded at least ten times. The chain couples TRBV6-5 to TRBJ1-1; D remains ambiguous. Per germline, CDR1 MNHEY and CDR2 SVGAGI. The CDR3 covers 12 residues. Trimming removed 0 bases from V and 8 bases from J, with 7 bases in between. The CDR3 nucleotides read TGTGCCAGCAGTTACTCGATCGGGGAAGCTTTCTTT. Translation: CASSYSIGEAFF.

The CDR3 DNA is TGCAGCGTTATAACCAGAACAAGAACTAACTATGGCTACACCTTC. Translation gives CSVITRTRTNYGYTF. The chain couples TRBV29-1 to TRBJ1-2, with D uncertain. The CDR3 spans 15 residues. Between the trimmed V and J ends, which lost 5 bases and 0 bases, there was a span of 16 bases. Germline assignment: CDR1 SQVTM and CDR2 ANQGSEA.

This clonotype occurred many times. The CDR3, as DNA: TGTGCCATCAGTGAAACGGGACAGGGCGGCTACGAGCAGTACTTC. This gives the protein CAISETGQGGYEQYF. The chain has TRBV10-3 and TRBJ2-7; 9 bases line up with TRBD1. Trimming removed 3 bases from V and 3 bases from J; junction bases left unmatched: 6. In germline, CDR1 is ENHRY, CDR2 SYGVKD. The CDR3 runs to 15 residues.